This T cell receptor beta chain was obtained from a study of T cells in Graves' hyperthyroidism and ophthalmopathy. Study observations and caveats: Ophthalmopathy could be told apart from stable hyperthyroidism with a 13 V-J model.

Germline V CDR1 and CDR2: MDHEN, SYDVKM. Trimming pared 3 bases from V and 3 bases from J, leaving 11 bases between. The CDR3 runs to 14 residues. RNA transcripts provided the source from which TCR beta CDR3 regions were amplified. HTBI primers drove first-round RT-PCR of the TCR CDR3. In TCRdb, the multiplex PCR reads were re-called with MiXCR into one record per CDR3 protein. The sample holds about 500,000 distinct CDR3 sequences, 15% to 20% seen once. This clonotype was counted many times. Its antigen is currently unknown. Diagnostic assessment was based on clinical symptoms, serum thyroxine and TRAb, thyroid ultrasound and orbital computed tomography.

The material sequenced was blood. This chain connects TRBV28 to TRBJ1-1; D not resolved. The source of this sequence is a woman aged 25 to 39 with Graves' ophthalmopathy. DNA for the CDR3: TGTGCCAGCAGTTTTTCCAGGTTGGACACTGAAGCTTTCTTT. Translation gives CASSFSRLDTEAFF.